The 4 T cell receptor beta chains below come from one sample, sequenced in a study of shared clonotypes between healthy human individuals. Some clones are missing from TCRdb's copy, which holds only in-frame ones; the method was immunoSEQ multiplex PCR. Among a few hundred thousand clones, 90% to 97% were seen once, and the ten largest hold approximately 0.32%. Source material: memory CD8+ T cells sorted from blood. The sample's subset: CD45RO+ cells pooled with CCR7-negative TemRA cells. The receptors derive from a man between 25 and 39 years old in good health.

This sequence joins TRBV4-2 and TRBJ2-7; 8 bases map to TRBD2. The trim removed 3 bases at V and 0 bases at J, leaving 4 bases unmatched. Germline V gives CDR1 LGHNA, CDR2 YNFKEQ. This CDR3 spans 15 amino acids. The CDR3 region is CASSQGLEPSYEQYF. CDR3 nucleotides: TGTGCCAGCAGCCAGGGACTAGAACCCTCCTACGAGCAGTACTTC.

V is TRBV28 and J is TRBJ2-5, with D unresolved. Germline V gives CDR1 MDHEN, CDR2 SYDVKM. Trimming took 4 bases from V and 7 from J, leaving 16 bases between them. The CDR3 extends over 14 amino acids. The CDR3 nucleotides read TGTGCCAGCAGTTCCCTATTCGACCACCCGACCCAGTACTTC. Encoded protein: CASSSLFDHPTQYF.

The rearrangement uses TRBV4-1 and TRBJ2-7; 13 bases are shared with TRBD2. The CDR3 covers 18 residues. The trim removed 0 bases at V and 5 bases at J, leaving 10 bases unmatched. CDR1 and CDR2 from the germline V gene are MGHRA and YSYEKL. This chain's CDR3 is CASSQDPTSGGGRDEQYF. Here the CDR3 DNA reads TGCGCCAGCAGCCAAGATCCTACTAGCGGGGGGGGAAGGGACGAGCAGTACTTC.

The chain uses TRBV5-8 and TRBJ2-1; D is perhaps TRBD1 (6 bases). From germline, CDR1 is SGHTS and CDR2 YDEGEE. The CDR3 is 15 amino acids. With 3 bases removed from V and 4 bases from J, the gap between germline ends came to 14 bases. The CDR3 nucleotides read TGTGCCAGCAGCTCCAGGGGCAGGGCTTACAATGAGCAGTTCTTC. Its translation: CASSSRGRAYNEQFF.